This TCR beta chain appears in the sequencing data of a study of T cell changes during pregnancy in multiple sclerosis. Clones were sequenced by immunoSEQ multiplex PCR, and TCRdb holds only the in-frame ones, with some missing. Among around 62,000 clones listed, about 89% were seen once. Between the trimmed V and J ends, which lost 3 bases and 5 bases, there was a span of 3 bases. The CDR3 extends over 10 amino acids. Germline-derived CDR1 and CDR2 are DFQATT and SNEGSKA (reference sequence). The chain uses TRBV20-1 and TRBJ2-3; D is ambiguous. Sequences were derived from peripheral blood, sampled in the first trimester of pregnancy. This clonotype was obtained from a female donor with multiple sclerosis, enrolled in a pregnancy study. CDR3 sequence reads: CSASGDTQYF. In DNA, the CDR3 is TGCAGTGCTAGCGGAGATACGCAGTATTTT.